This T cell receptor (beta chain) is from a study of T cells expressing NK-cell markers. Study in general: Repertoire data for TCR beta were derived from sorted T cells (CD3+CD56+NKG2C+, CD3+CD56+NKG2C- and CD3+CD56-NKG2C+).

TCRdb processed the 5' RACE reads again and assigns one entry to each CDR3 protein, with no DNA. The table lists under 200,000 distinct CDR3 sequences. This CDR3 has 15 residues. Per germline, CDR1 MGHRA and CDR2 YSYEKL. The clonotype originates from a woman between 18 and 70 years old in good health. The rearrangement uses TRBV4-1 and TRBJ2-6; lacking DNA, the TRBD1 call made by TCRdb goes unchecked. Sequences were obtained from blood T cells: a sorted CD56 or NKG2C T cell subset, CD4+ or CD8+ T cells, or bulk PBMC T cells (not recorded which). CDR3: CASRATGSGANVLTF.